This T cell receptor (beta chain) was documented in a study of beta chain features in type 1 diabetes. The study reverse transcribed the entire isolated RNA, so it sequenced expressed TCRB transcripts. Data came from immunoSEQ multiplex PCR; TCRdb stores just in-frame clones and leaves some out. The sample records about 180,000 clones, about 13% being singletons. Material: central memory CD4+ T cells from blood. The clonotype was recovered from a woman aged 18-29 years in good health.

The CDR3 protein is CASSGMIETYEQYF. CDR3 coding DNA: TGTGCCAGCAGTGGGATGATAGAGACTTACGAGCAGTACTTC. The V gene is TRBV2, the J gene TRBJ2-7, with D hard to call. CDR1 and CDR2 (germline): SNHLY, FYNNEI. CDR3 size: 14 residues. V gave up 4 bases and J gave up 4 bases, with 14 bases separating them.